This entry lists 30 T cell receptor beta chains sequenced from one sample in a study of radiation and T cells in renal cell carcinoma. Indicated treatment: treatment-naive control, cytoreductive nephrectomy. The assay was immunoSEQ multiplex PCR, and TCRdb's table has in-frame clones only and misses some. This table holds about 12,000 clones, roughly 65% found once. The input for sequencing was tumor tissue, taken from a patient whose treatment was nephrectomy without radiotherapy. These receptors all come from a woman older than 75 with renal cell carcinoma.

V gene TRBV5-4 combines with J gene TRBJ2-2, with D hard to call. Germline V CDR1 and CDR2: SGHNT, YYREEE (reference sequence). There are 14 residues in the CDR3. The V gene lost 1 base and the J gene lost 1 base, with 5 bases spanning the gap. DNA of the CDR3: TGTGCCAGCAGCTTGAGTCAGAACACCGGGGAGCTGTTTTTT. Residues: CASSLSQNTGELFF.

The chain couples TRBV4-2 to TRBJ2-5; D call uncertain. The CDR3 runs 13 residues. Germline CDR1 reads LGHNA; CDR2 reads YNFKEQ. Trimming shortened V by 1 base and J by 3 bases, and 6 bases separated the two germline ends. This CDR3 reads CASSQGLEETQYF. The CDR3, as DNA: TGTGCCAGCAGCCAAGGACTGGAAGAGACCCAGTACTTC.

J is TRBJ2-7 and V is TRBV9, with TRBD2 matching 7 bases. Germline V lookup: CDR1 SGDLS, CDR2 YYNGEE. The CDR3 has 17 amino acids. The ends lost 2 bases at V and 1 base at J; junction bases unmatched: 12. The CDR3 DNA reads TGTGCCAGCAGCGTGTCCCACGGGGGAGGGTCGTCCTACGAGCAGTACGTC. It yields the protein CASSVSHGGGSSYEQYV.

The chain couples TRBV10-3 to TRBJ1-6; D ambiguous. V was clipped by 10 bases and J by 6 bases, with 10 bases between them. Germline loops: CDR1 ENHRY, CDR2 SYGVKD. This CDR3 comprises 12 residues. The CDR3 sequence: CATNAANSPLHF. As DNA, the CDR3 is TGTGCCACCAACGCCGCTAATTCACCCCTCCACTTT.

The V gene is TRBV5-1, the J gene TRBJ2-5; D unresolved. Germline assignment: CDR1 SGHRS and CDR2 YFSETQ. The length of the CDR3 is 12 residues. Trimming stripped 5 bases from V and 3 bases from J, with 8 bases between. DNA of the CDR3: TGCGCCAGCAGGCCCAATGAAGAGACCCAGTACTTC. Its translation is CASRPNEETQYF.

V is TRBV5-4 and J is TRBJ1-2; TRBD1 aligns across 9 bases. Germline-derived CDR1 and CDR2 are SGHNT and YYREEE (reference sequence). V lost 5 bases to trimming and J lost 8 bases; unmatched junction nucleotides: 10. CDR3 length: 14 amino acids. In DNA, the CDR3 is TGTGCCAGCAGTCCTGACAGGGGGGGCGACGGCTACACCTTC. As protein: CASSPDRGGDGYTF.

The rearrangement uses TRBV18 and TRBJ1-6; no firm D call. Germline lookup yields CDR1 KGHSH and CDR2 LQKENI. V lost 1 base to trimming and J lost 7 bases, with 2 bases between them. The CDR3 is 12 amino acids. The CDR3 region is CASSPLNSPLHF. The CDR3 coding sequence is TGTGCCAGCTCACCACTGAATTCACCCCTCCACTTT.

There are a few counts of this clone. The genes are TRBV5-1 and TRBJ2-2; possible D gene TRBD2, 5 bases. The germline gives CDR1 SGHRS, CDR2 YFSETQ. Trimming left V 0 bases short and J 5 bases short, with 11 bases between. The CDR3 is made up of 15 amino acids. CDR3 in amino acids: CASSLALRGTGELFF. For the CDR3, the DNA is TGCGCCAGCAGCTTGGCACTCCGCGGGACCGGGGAGCTGTTTTTT.

This clone appeared a few times. This CDR3 is also generated by other DNA sequences in the sample. This rearrangement joins TRBV14 to TRBJ1-1; maybe TRBD1 (5 bases). Trimming shortened V by 0 bases and J by 1 base, and 12 bases separated the two germline ends. The germline CDR1 and CDR2 sequences are SGHDN and FVKESK. The CDR3 consists of 16 residues. CDR3 nucleotide sequence: TGTGCCAGCAGCCAAGATTGGCCGGGGGGGAACACTGAAGCTTTCTTT. Its translation is CASSQDWPGGNTEAFF.

The CDR3 sequence is CASSPGQGPYEQYV. Written as DNA, the CDR3 is TGTGCCAGCAGCCCAGGACAGGGACCCTACGAGCAGTACGTC. The chain couples TRBV7-3 to TRBJ2-7; TRBD1 aligns across 8 bases. Germline lookup yields CDR1 SGHTA and CDR2 FQGTGA. The CDR3 covers 14 residues. The trim removed 5 bases at V and 2 bases at J, leaving 5 bases unmatched.

The chain employs TRBV4-1 and TRBJ2-5, with D perhaps TRBD1 or TRBD2 (5 bases each). Germline V gene lookup returns CDR1 MGHRA and CDR2 YSYEKL. The length of the CDR3 is 15 residues. V lost 0 bases and J 5 bases, leaving 13 bases between the germline ends. The CDR3 nucleotides read TGCGCCAGCAGCCAAGATGGGGGTGTTTGGGAGACCCAGTACTTC. Amino acids: CASSQDGGVWETQYF.

The chain carries TRBV7-8 and TRBJ1-2; D possibly corresponds to TRBD1 (6 bases). The CDR3 contains 15 residues. V lost 5 bases, J lost 0 bases, and 13 bases lay in between. The germline V gene has CDR1 SGHVS and CDR2 FQNEAQ. The chain's CDR3 is CASSATGITNYGYTF. DNA of the CDR3: TGTGCCAGCAGCGCGACAGGAATAACTAACTATGGCTACACCTTC.

This chain connects TRBV6-1 to TRBJ1-1; D unclear. Germline CDR1 and CDR2: MNHNS and SASEGT. The CDR3 consists of 14 residues. V was trimmed by 7 bases and J by 0 bases, leaving 12 bases between them. The CDR3 reads CASNYLLLNTEAFF. The CDR3 nucleotides read TGTGCCAGCAATTATCTCCTTTTGAACACTGAAGCTTTCTTT.

Only one count was recorded for this clone. The genes are TRBV6-1 and TRBJ2-3, with TRBD2 identical over 7 bases. V shed 2 bases, J shed 6 bases, and the junction held 5 bases outside the gene matches. CDR3 length equals 14 residues. Per germline, CDR1 MNHNS and CDR2 SASEGT. This CDR3 reads CASSEWLAVDTQYF. The CDR3 DNA reads TGTGCCAGCAGTGAATGGCTAGCGGTCGATACGCAGTATTTT.

J is TRBJ2-1 and V is TRBV29-1; D is possibly TRBD2 (5 bases). Between the trimmed V and J ends, which lost 4 bases and 6 bases, there was a span of 13 bases. CDR1 is SQVTM and CDR2 is ANQGSEA in the germline V gene. The CDR3 is 13 residues long. CDR3: CSVVILGANEQFF. In DNA, the CDR3 is TGCAGCGTTGTTATACTAGGCGCCAATGAGCAGTTCTTC.

The genes are TRBV10-2 and TRBJ2-2; D perhaps matches TRBD2 (7 bases). Trimming left V 5 bases short and J 3 bases short, with 13 bases between. Germline V lookup: CDR1 WSHSY, CDR2 SAAADI. The CDR3 sequence is 15 residues long. CDR3 sequence (DNA): TGCGCCAGCAGTCGGGGGGCAGGGGACACCGGGGAGCTGTTTTTT. This encodes CASSRGAGDTGELFF.

The chain recombines TRBV19 with TRBJ1-4; 9 bases agree with TRBD1. The V gene end was trimmed by 7 bases and the J gene end by 7 bases; junction bases not matched to a gene: 7. CDR1 is LNHDA, CDR2 SQIVND, per germline (reference sequence). The CDR3 consists of 14 residues. The CDR3 DNA reads as TGTGCCAGTACGGGGACAGGGAGTACTGAAAAACTGTTTTTT. Amino acid sequence: CASTGTGSTEKLFF.

This clone was seen a few times. V is TRBV27 and J is TRBJ2-3; 7 nucleotides agree with TRBD2. Germline CDR1 reads MNHEY; CDR2 reads SMNVEV (reference sequence). CDR3 size: 16 residues. V shed 6 bases and J 7 bases; nucleotides not matched to a gene: 16. CDR3 sequence: CASSPLAATSMNTQYF. CDR3 nucleotide sequence: TGTGCCAGCAGCCCCCTAGCGGCGACCTCCATGAATACGCAGTATTTT.

This chain joins TRBV5-1 and TRBJ2-5; D gene uncertain. The length of the CDR3 is 14 residues. Trimming cost V 5 bases and J 1 base, with 12 bases left between them. CDR1 and CDR2 from the germline V gene are SGHRS and YFSETQ. The CDR3 loop reads CASRFGSSQETQYF. The CDR3 DNA is TGCGCCAGCAGGTTTGGGTCTTCCCAAGAGACCCAGTACTTC. Using reference TRBV5-1 and TRBJ2-5 for the parts outside the CDR3, the full variable domain is KAGVTQTPRYLIKTRGQQVTLSCSPISGHRSVSWYQQTPGQGLQFLFEYFSETQRNKGNFPGRFSGRQFSNSRSEMNVSTLELGDSALYLCASRFGSSQETQYFGPGTRLLVL.

This chain joins TRBV12-5 and TRBJ2-7, with 10 bases aligning to TRBD2. V lost 4 bases, J lost 3 bases, and 6 bases stayed unmatched. The CDR3 contains 15 residues. CDR1 is LGHNT, CDR2 FRNRAP, per germline. The CDR3: CASGSRAGGVYEQYF. CDR3 coding DNA: TGTGCTAGTGGTTCCCGAGCGGGGGGGGTCTACGAGCAGTACTTC.

This clone occurred a few times. The rearrangement links TRBV6-5 to TRBJ2-7; D possibly corresponds to TRBD1 (5 bases). The CDR3 loop spans 13 amino acids. From germline, CDR1 is MNHEY and CDR2 SVGAGI. The V end lost 5 bases, the J end lost 1 base, and 9 bases lay between the germline ends. DNA for the CDR3: TGTGCCAGCAGTCGACAGATATCCTACGAGCAGTACTTC. The encoded protein is CASSRQISYEQYF.

The gene calls are TRBV28 and TRBJ1-5, with 7 positions matching TRBD1. With V trimmed by 1 base and J by 6 bases, 12 bases remained unmatched. The germline V gene has CDR1 MDHEN and CDR2 SYDVKM. This CDR3 spans 17 amino acids. The CDR3 region is CASSLFRGVGGGQPQHF. CDR3 in DNA: TGTGCCAGCAGTTTATTCAGGGGGGTAGGGGGAGGTCAGCCCCAGCATTTT.

This clone was found a few times. This sequence joins TRBV23-1 and TRBJ2-7; D tentatively reads TRBD1 or TRBD2 (5 bases each). TRBV23-1 is an ORF, and what it does is uncertain. The V gene lost 7 bases and the J gene lost 4 bases, with 20 bases spanning the gap. The CDR3 runs to 15 residues. CDR3 nucleotide sequence: TGCGCCAGCAAACTGTCCTCCCGGGACGGGTACGAGCAGTACGTC. Its translation: CASKLSSRDGYEQYV.

This clone was seen once. CDR3 amino acids: CASSSQQLETQYF. Written as DNA, the CDR3 is TGCGCCAGCAGCTCGCAGCAGTTAGAGACCCAGTACTTC. The chain carries TRBV5-1 and TRBJ2-5; D uncertain. In germline, CDR1 is SGHRS, CDR2 YFSETQ. The CDR3 is 13 residues long. Trimming left V 3 bases short and J 4 bases short, with 10 bases between.

V usage is TRBV19 and J usage is TRBJ2-3, with TRBD2 matching over 8 bases. Looked up from germline, CDR1 is LNHDA and CDR2 is SQIVND (reference sequence). The CDR3 spans 15 residues. Unmatched junction bases numbered 8, after V lost 5 bases and J lost 4 bases. The CDR3 is CASSPGGGRADTQYF. CDR3 DNA sequence: TGTGCCAGTAGTCCTGGCGGGGGGAGGGCAGATACGCAGTATTTT.

This rearrangement joins TRBV21-1 to TRBJ2-7. TRBV21-1 is an annotated pseudogene. The CDR3 contains 17 residues. The CDR3 DNA follows: TGTGCCAGCAGCAAAGCGCTCAGAATGGGCGGCAGTTACGAGCAGTACGTC. Translation: CASSKALRMGGSYEQYV.

The chain recombines TRBV2 with TRBJ2-7; no clear D. Germline V gene sequence: CDR1 SNHLY, CDR2 FYNNEI. The CDR3 extends over 14 amino acids. V was cut by 2 bases and J by 6 bases, with 14 bases left in between. CDR3 in DNA: TGTGCCAGCAGTGAAAGGGTTGGCGTTTCCGAGCAGTACTTC. This translates into CASSERVGVSEQYF.

The CDR3 DNA reads as TGTGCCAGCAGGTTGACAGGGGTGGAGACCCAGTACTTC. Amino acid sequence: CASRLTGVETQYF. The chain combines TRBV6-6 with TRBJ2-5, with TRBD1 matching over 8 bases. Germline lookup yields CDR1 MNHNY and CDR2 SVGAGI (reference sequence). V shed 6 bases, J shed 5 bases, and the junction held 5 bases outside the gene matches. CDR3 length equals 13 residues.

By share, this clone counts as medium-sized (0.01 to 0.1%). CDR3 coding DNA: TGTGCCAGCAGCCCTTACGTCAGGGGATACACTGAAGCTTTCTTT. It encodes CASSPYVRGYTEAFF. This chain joins TRBV14 and TRBJ1-1, with a possible D match to TRBD1 (6 bases). Deletions cut 4 bases from V and 3 bases from J, with 15 bases between. The CDR3 spans 15 residues. CDR1 and CDR2 (germline): SGHDN, FVKESK.

The rearrangement joins TRBV28 to TRBJ1-4; TRBD1 matches 8 bases. V shed 10 bases and J 2 bases; nucleotides not matched to a gene: 9. The CDR3 loop spans 15 amino acids. CDR1 and CDR2 (germline): MDHEN, SYDVKM. CDR3 protein: CATYVQGATNEKLFF. Here the CDR3 DNA reads TGTGCCACCTACGTTCAGGGGGCGACTAATGAAAAACTGTTTTTT.